The T cell receptor beta chain described here comes from a study of cytomegalovirus exposure and HLA in healthy donors. Study-level points and caveats: Certain indistinguishable V segments, among them TRBV6-2 and TRBV6-3, were excluded. Equally common other TCR beta chains were less clonally expanded than HLA-associated ones, a later analysis found. A later analysis revealed that TCR association rates differed between HLA loci, peaking at DRB1 and bottoming out at HLA-C. Later work found most CMV-associated TCR beta chains apparently HLA-restricted.

Turning to this clone: Its antigen is not known.

PCR primers comprised 60 Vbeta and 13 Jbeta primers. Sequencing was performed with immunoSEQ multiplex PCR; in TCRdb, only in-frame clones are kept and a portion is missing. The data contain about 170,000 clones, around 76% of them singletons. V was clipped by 3 bases and J by 3 bases; unmatched bases: 4. Germline assignment: CDR1 SGHKS and CDR2 YYEKEE (reference sequence). The CDR3 has 15 amino acids. The rearrangement uses TRBV5-5 and TRBJ1-5; 9 bases match TRBD1. The clonotype originates from a female donor in good health and CMV-seronegative. Sequencing was carried out using PBMCs. CDR3: CASSSGQGPNQPQHF. CDR3 coding DNA: TGTGCCAGCAGCTCGGGACAGGGCCCCAATCAGCCCCAGCATTTT.